This T cell receptor (beta chain) was identified in a study of graft-versus-host responses after intestinal transplantation. Study results and caveats: Detection of GvH clones occurred in recipient marrow, and some had their first appearance in ileum or blood.

With regard to this clone: Its target is unknown.

Clones were sequenced by immunoSEQ multiplex PCR, and TCRdb holds only the in-frame ones, with some missing. The data show tens of thousands of clones, 84% seen once. This sequence originates from a human donor who was the organ donor for an intestinal transplant. Sequenced material: unstimulated CD4+ T cells sorted from spleen or lymph node cells, taken before transplant.

This CDR3 reads CASSAQAGGEKLFF. CDR3 bases: TGTGCCAGCAGTGCTCAGGCCGGGGGTGAAAAACTGTTTTTT. The V gene is TRBV25-1, the J gene TRBJ1-4; the D gene is possibly TRBD1 (5 bases). The CDR3 runs 14 residues. Trimming shortened V by 4 bases and J by 7 bases, and 13 bases separated the two germline ends. Germline loops: CDR1 MGHDK, CDR2 SYGVNS.